Shown below are 13 T cell receptor beta chains from a single sample sequenced in a study of naive and memory T cell subsets. Reverse transcription of blood and skin TCR RNA was primed at alpha and beta constant regions. Each CDR3 protein is one row after TCRdb ran MiXCR on the 5' RACE reads. This table holds 25,000 to 30,000 distinct CDR3 sequences, around 21% found once. Whole blood, around 2.5 ml, came from adult healthy volunteers. These receptors came from a female donor in good health.

This chain uses TRBV29-1 with TRBJ2-7, with 9 bases identical to TRBD1. The germline V gene has CDR1 SQVTM and CDR2 ANQGSEA. V dropped 0 bases and J dropped 5; count of bases not matched to a gene: 8. The CDR3 loop spans 15 amino acids. The CDR3 loop is CSVEDQRTGVNEQYF. In DNA, the CDR3 is TGCAGCGTTGAAGATCAGCGGACAGGGGTCAACGAGCAGTACTTC.

J is TRBJ1-4 and V is TRBV20-1; D might be TRBD1 (5 bases). CDR3 length equals 14 residues. Germline CDR1 and CDR2: DFQATT and SNEGSKA (reference sequence). V lost 5 bases to trimming and J lost 8 bases, with 18 bases between them. The CDR3, as DNA: TGCAGTGCTTTAAACCCGGGACTCCAAGAAAAACTGTTTTTT. Protein: CSALNPGLQEKLFF.

This clonotype was counted only a few times. The genes are TRBV15 and TRBJ1-2; 10 nucleotides match TRBD1. Germline assignment: CDR1 LNHNV and CDR2 YYDKDF (reference sequence). This CDR3 comprises 13 residues. Trimming cost V 4 bases and J 6 bases; bases outside gene matches: 2. CDR3 DNA: TGTGCCACCAGCACTGGGACAGGGGATGGCTACACCTTC. It codes for CATSTGTGDGYTF.

CDR3 nucleotide sequence: TGCAGCGTTGGGGGGGGCGGCCCTAACTATGGCTACACCTTC. Its protein product is CSVGGGGPNYGYTF. The chain is built from TRBV29-1 and TRBJ1-2; the D gene is possibly TRBD1 (6 bases). Germline lookup yields CDR1 SQVTM and CDR2 ANQGSEA. Trimming shortened V by 4 bases and J by 0 bases, and 12 bases separated the two germline ends. The CDR3 consists of 14 residues. Full variable domain (rest looked up from reference TRBV29-1 and TRBJ1-2): SAVISQKPSRDICQRGTSLTIQCQVDSQVTMMFWYRQQPGQSLTLIATANQGSEATYESGFVIDKFPISRPNLTFSTLTVSNMSPEDSSIYLCSVGGGGPNYGYTFGSGTRLTVV.

Judged by abundance, this clonotype is medium-sized. Sequence at one end of the junction differs from germline and may be a read error. The V gene is TRBV6-5, the J gene TRBJ2-3; D is possibly TRBD2 (6 bases). The CDR3 loop spans 13 amino acids. Germline V gene sequence: CDR1 MNHEY, CDR2 SVGAGI. The chain's CDR3 is CASSYSLERDFHF. The CDR3 region has the DNA TGTGCCAGCAGTTACTCCTTAGAACGGGACTTCCATTTT.

This clonotype was seen only a few times. The chain has TRBV29-1 and TRBJ1-1; D unclear. V was trimmed by 7 bases and J by 2 bases, leaving 14 bases between them. CDR1 and CDR2 (germline): SQVTM, ANQGSEA. The CDR3 consists of 13 residues. This CDR3 reads CSAADGENTEAFF. In DNA, the CDR3 is TGCAGCGCCGCGGACGGAGAAAACACTGAAGCTTTCTTT.

This clonotype was seen repeatedly, ten times or more. This chain links TRBV29-1 with TRBJ2-5, with 7 bases fitting TRBD1. Germline CDR1 and CDR2: SQVTM and ANQGSEA. The length of the CDR3 is 12 residues. V gave up 7 bases and J gave up 3 bases; unmatched junction bases: 5. DNA for the CDR3: TGCAGCGGTACAGGGGCGGAAGAGACCCAGTACTTC. It codes for CSGTGAEETQYF.

Only a few counts were recorded for this clonotype. This rearrangement joins TRBV29-1 to TRBJ2-3; perhaps D is TRBD1 or TRBD2 (5 bases each). Germline assignment: CDR1 SQVTM and CDR2 ANQGSEA. The CDR3 sequence is 13 residues long. The ends were cut back, 3 bases at V and 6 bases at J, with 13 bases in the middle. The DNA for the CDR3 is TGCAGCGTTGATCGAGGGGCCTTGGATACGCAGTATTTT. Translated: CSVDRGALDTQYF.

V gene TRBV5-1 combines with J gene TRBJ1-6; perhaps TRBD1 as D (6 bases). The CDR3 loop spans 15 amino acids. CDR1 is SGHRS and CDR2 is YFSETQ in the germline V gene. Between the trimmed V and J ends, which lost 9 bases and 4 bases, there was a span of 17 bases. CDR3 DNA sequence: TGCGCCACCTCCAACTTGACAGGTTATAATTCACCCCTCCACTTT. Translation gives CATSNLTGYNSPLHF.

The chain uses TRBV10-2 and TRBJ1-5; weak D call: TRBD1 (5 bases). Per germline, CDR1 WSHSY and CDR2 SAAADI. The CDR3 covers 16 residues. V was cut by 5 bases and J by 6 bases, with 20 bases left in between. This CDR3 is CASSSQGPGLGQPQHF. The CDR3 region has the DNA TGCGCCAGCAGTTCGCAGGGACCAGGGTTAGGTCAGCCCCAGCATTTT.

This clonotype was detected once. V usage is TRBV6-5 and J usage is TRBJ1-1, with D maybe TRBD1 (6 bases). Germline CDR1 is MNHEY and CDR2 is SVGAGI. The length of the CDR3 is 13 residues. V lost 6 bases, J lost 10 bases, and 18 bases lay in between. CDR3 in DNA: TGTGCCAGCAGCCGCATCGGGGGCGGCGTAGCTTTCTTT. This sequence encodes CASSRIGGGVAFF.

Only a few counts were recorded for this clonotype. V gene TRBV6-2 or TRBV6-3 combines with J gene TRBJ1-2; D uncertain. Germline lookup yields CDR1 MNHEY and CDR2 SVGEGT. Between the trimmed V and J ends, which lost 7 bases and 6 bases, there was a span of 15 bases. This CDR3 comprises 13 residues. In DNA form, the CDR3 reads TGTGCCAGCACCTTCTCAAGGGCCCATGGCTACACCTTC. Protein sequence: CASTFSRAHGYTF.

The chain recombines TRBV29-1 with TRBJ2-6, with unresolved D. Germline assignment: CDR1 SQVTM and CDR2 ANQGSEA. The CDR3 extends over 16 amino acids. V shed 4 bases and J shed 0 bases, with 13 bases lying between them. CDR3 DNA sequence: TGCAGCGTTGGAACAGAGCCATACTCTGGGGCCAACGTCCTGACTTTC. This sequence encodes CSVGTEPYSGANVLTF. Using reference TRBV29-1 and TRBJ2-6 for the parts outside the CDR3, the full variable domain is SAVISQKPSRDICQRGTSLTIQCQVDSQVTMMFWYRQQPGQSLTLIATANQGSEATYESGFVIDKFPISRPNLTFSTLTVSNMSPEDSSIYLCSVGTEPYSGANVLTFGAGSRLTVL.